The 28 T cell receptor beta chains in this list originate from one sample, sequenced in a study of blood T cell repertoires in COVID-19. Clones were read by immunoSEQ multiplex PCR, and TCRdb kept only the in-frame ones, dropping some. The repertoire includes about 150,000 clones, 75% to 90% of them detected once, and around 3.3% sits in the top ten. Material for sequencing was peripheral blood. The source is a woman aged 60-75 years with active COVID-19.

The chain employs TRBV6-5 and TRBJ2-2; D gene uncertain. The V end lost 2 bases, the J end lost 4 bases, and 11 bases lay between the germline ends. Germline V gene sequence: CDR1 MNHEY, CDR2 SVGAGI. The CDR3 is 15 residues long. The CDR3, as DNA: TGTGCCAGCAGTTACGACGGCCGCGGCACCGGGGAGCTGTTTTTT. Its protein is CASSYDGRGTGELFF.

V usage is TRBV4-3 and J usage is TRBJ2-3; 7 bases agree with TRBD2. J was trimmed by 4 bases and V by 1 base; bases with no gene match: 8. The CDR3 covers 16 residues. The germline V gene encodes CDR1 LGHNA and CDR2 YSLEER. CDR3 nucleotide sequence: TGCGCCAGCAGCCAAGTTGTGGGAGGGCTCGCAGATACGCAGTATTTT. It codes for CASSQVVGGLADTQYF.

The table lists this clone with a count of one. The rearrangement uses TRBV6-2 or TRBV6-3 and TRBJ2-5; 8 bases are a match to TRBD1. Germline V lookup: CDR1 MNHEY, CDR2 SVGEGT. The CDR3 runs 15 residues. With 5 bases clipped from V and 5 bases from J, the junction kept 10 bases outside the gene matches. CDR3 region: CASSLPRTGWETQYF. CDR3 in DNA: TGTGCCAGCAGTCTACCCCGGACAGGGTGGGAGACCCAGTACTTC.

This clone occurred once. The CDR3 is CASSPLFGGELFF. DNA of the CDR3: TGTGCCAGCAGCCCCCTATTTGGCGGGGAGCTGTTTTTT. The chain joins TRBV5-4 to TRBJ2-2; D is ambiguous. Trimming left V 4 bases short and J 7 bases short, with 11 bases between. Germline V CDR1 and CDR2: SGHNT, YYREEE (reference sequence). CDR3 length: 13 amino acids.

The genes are TRBV5-1 and TRBJ1-3, with TRBD1 matching 10 bases. From germline, CDR1 is SGHRS and CDR2 YFSETQ. The CDR3 loop spans 15 amino acids. The V gene end was trimmed by 4 bases and the J gene end by 3 bases; junction bases not matched to a gene: 4. Written as DNA, the CDR3 is TGCGCCAGCAGCCCGACAGGGGGCGTTGGAAACACCATATATTTT. This gives the protein CASSPTGGVGNTIYF.

This rearrangement joins TRBV7-9 to TRBJ1-1, with 8 nucleotides matching TRBD1. V was clipped by 5 bases and J by 7 bases; unmatched bases: 9. Germline CDR1 reads SEHNR; CDR2 reads FQNEAQ (reference sequence). The length of the CDR3 is 14 residues. The CDR3 region is CASSRSRGLGEAFF. In DNA form, the CDR3 reads TGTGCCAGCAGCCGGTCCAGGGGGCTCGGTGAAGCTTTCTTT.

The V call is TRBV20-1, the J call TRBJ2-5, with 12 bases matching TRBD1. The CDR3 totals 15 residues. CDR1 is DFQATT, CDR2 SNEGSKA, per germline (reference sequence). Unmatched junction bases numbered 9, after V lost 3 bases and J lost 7 bases. In DNA form, the CDR3 reads TGCAGTGCTAGTAGGGGACAGGGGGCTTGGGGGACCCAGTACTTC. Amino acid sequence: CSASRGQGAWGTQYF.

The chain is built from TRBV30 and TRBJ1-5; D gene unclear. Trimming pared 0 bases from V and 4 bases from J, leaving 7 bases between. This CDR3 is 13 amino acids long. Germline V lookup: CDR1 GTSNPN, CDR2 SVGIG (reference sequence). The CDR3 here is CAWSVQNNQPQHF. The CDR3 DNA sequence: TGTGCCTGGAGTGTACAGAATAATCAGCCCCAGCATTTT.

The sample holds a few counts of this clone. The chain joins TRBV7-2 to TRBJ1-5; D is possibly TRBD1 (5 bases). Trimming took 3 bases from V and 3 from J, leaving 18 bases between them. In germline, CDR1 is SGHTA, CDR2 FQGNSA. The CDR3 contains 17 residues. The DNA for the CDR3 is TGTGCCAGCAGCTTGGGGAACAGTGCCAGGGCCAATCAGCCCCAGCATTTT. Translation gives CASSLGNSARANQPQHF.

V and J are TRBV28 and TRBJ1-1; D gene unclear. The V and J ends lost 6 bases and 0 bases respectively, with 8 bases between them. The CDR3 contains 13 residues. Germline lookup yields CDR1 MDHEN and CDR2 SYDVKM. The CDR3 spells CASSFGMNTEAFF. In DNA, the CDR3 is TGTGCCAGCAGCTTCGGGATGAACACTGAAGCTTTCTTT. The full variable domain, completed using reference TRBV28 and TRBJ1-1, is DVKVTQSSRYLVKRTGEKVFLECVQDMDHENMFWYRQDPGLGLRLIYFSYDVKMKEKGDIPEGYSVSREKKERFSLILESASTNQTSMYLCASSFGMNTEAFFGQGTRLTVV.

The rearrangement joins TRBV18 to TRBJ2-1, with D tentatively TRBD2 (6 bases). With 3 bases removed from V and 15 bases from J, the gap between germline ends came to 24 bases. The V gene's germline CDR1 is KGHSH and CDR2 LQKENI. The CDR3 totals 15 residues. The CDR3 spells CASSPRETSQFVRFF. The CDR3 DNA is TGTGCCAGCTCACCCAGGGAGACTAGTCAATTTGTTCGGTTCTTC.

The chain is built from TRBV7-2 and TRBJ1-1; 7 bases agree with TRBD1. This CDR3 is built from 15 residues. V gave up 4 bases and J gave up 0 bases; unmatched junction bases: 5. The germline CDR1 and CDR2 sequences are SGHTA and FQGNSA. CDR3 residues: CASSSDRALNTEAFF. The CDR3, as DNA: TGTGCCAGCAGCTCTGACAGGGCCCTGAACACTGAAGCTTTCTTT.

This clone has a handful of counts. The chain links TRBV28 to TRBJ2-7; D possibly corresponds to TRBD1 (5 bases). V was pared by 7 bases and J by 4 bases, with 8 bases between. The V gene's germline CDR1 is MDHEN and CDR2 SYDVKM. CDR3 length: 11 residues. CDR3 sequence reads: CASTKGYEQYF. CDR3 nucleotides: TGTGCCAGCACCAAGGGGTACGAGCAGTACTTC.

This clone was counted a single time. The chain employs TRBV28 and TRBJ2-3; 11 bases match TRBD1. The germline V gene has CDR1 MDHEN and CDR2 SYDVKM. V shed 2 bases and J 2 bases; nucleotides not matched to a gene: 3. CDR3 length equals 16 residues. CDR3 sequence: CASSLGQGAHTDTQYF. CDR3 sequence (DNA): TGTGCCAGCAGTTTAGGACAGGGGGCACACACAGATACGCAGTATTTT.

The chain combines TRBV5-5 with TRBJ1-2; D may be TRBD1 (5 bases). Germline-derived CDR1 and CDR2 are SGHKS and YYEKEE (reference sequence). Trimming cost V 4 bases and J 1 base, with 11 bases left between them. The CDR3 is made up of 14 amino acids. In DNA form, the CDR3 reads TGTGCCAGCAGCCCCGGCGGGGGTAACTATGGCTACACCTTC. Protein product: CASSPGGGNYGYTF.

This chain uses TRBV14 with TRBJ2-7; 10 bases line up with TRBD2. V lost 2 bases, J lost 5 bases, and 12 bases stayed unmatched. The length of the CDR3 is 17 residues. The germline V gene encodes CDR1 SGHDN and CDR2 FVKESK. The CDR3: CASSQNWLAGVSHEQYF. DNA for the CDR3: TGTGCCAGCAGCCAAAACTGGCTAGCGGGAGTGTCCCACGAGCAGTACTTC.

The chain carries TRBV11-2 and TRBJ2-7; a possible D gene is TRBD2 (6 bases). The V gene lost 0 bases and the J gene lost 7 bases, with 10 bases spanning the gap. The germline V gene encodes CDR1 SGHAT and CDR2 FQNNGV. There are 13 residues in the CDR3. The CDR3 here is CASSLELAGEQYF. CDR3 bases: TGTGCCAGCAGCTTAGAACTAGCAGGAGAGCAGTACTTC.

The chain links TRBV18 to TRBJ1-6, with a possible D match to TRBD1 (5 bases). Between the trimmed V and J ends, which lost 6 bases and 9 bases, there was a span of 18 bases. Germline V gene lookup returns CDR1 KGHSH and CDR2 LQKENI. The CDR3 sequence is 15 residues long. This chain's CDR3 is CASSAGGAESSPLHF. The CDR3 coding sequence is TGTGCCAGCTCGGCGGGGGGAGCAGAAAGTTCACCCCTCCACTTT.

The V and J genes are TRBV2 and TRBJ2-2; TRBD1 aligns across 7 bases. Germline V gives CDR1 SNHLY, CDR2 FYNNEI. V dropped 4 bases and J dropped 1; count of bases not matched to a gene: 3. This CDR3 has 15 residues. The CDR3 DNA sequence: TGTGCCAGCAGTGGACAGGGCGAGAACACCGGGGAGCTGTTTTTT. The encoded protein is CASSGQGENTGELFF.

The chain combines TRBV7-9 with TRBJ1-1, with 8 bases aligning to TRBD1. CDR3 length: 14 amino acids. The germline CDR1 and CDR2 sequences are SEHNR and FQNEAQ (reference sequence). Trimming at V came to 1 base and at J to 3 bases, leaving 1 base not matched to a gene. The CDR3 spells CASSLVGQDTEAFF. Here the CDR3 DNA reads TGTGCCAGCAGCTTAGTGGGACAGGACACTGAAGCTTTCTTT.

The chain joins TRBV19 to TRBJ2-1, with 7 bases fitting TRBD1. This CDR3 has 14 residues. Germline values: CDR1 LNHDA, CDR2 SQIVND (reference sequence). The V gene end was trimmed by 4 bases and the J gene end by 5 bases; junction bases not matched to a gene: 5. The CDR3 DNA follows: TGTGCCAGTAGTACCAGGGGGAGCAACAATGAGCAGTTCTTC. This sequence encodes CASSTRGSNNEQFF.

The chain uses TRBV18 and TRBJ1-6, with a tentative D call TRBD1 (6 bases). CDR1 is KGHSH, CDR2 LQKENI, per germline. Deletions cut 6 bases from V and 7 bases from J, with 16 bases between. The CDR3 contains 15 residues. Here the CDR3 DNA reads TGTGCCAGCTCCGACCGGACAGTTAAAAATTCACCCCTCCACTTT. Its translation is CASSDRTVKNSPLHF.

In this sample, this clone turned up many times. This chain links TRBV4-3 with TRBJ2-7, with TRBD1 matching 7 bases. Germline CDR1 reads LGHNA; CDR2 reads YSLEER. The CDR3 has 15 residues. V lost 1 base to trimming and J lost 4 bases; unmatched junction nucleotides: 7. The CDR3 region is CASSQGTGRGYEQYF. The CDR3 DNA sequence: TGCGCCAGCAGCCAAGGGACAGGCCGAGGGTACGAGCAGTACTTC.

This clone was seen once. J is TRBJ1-4 and V is TRBV19; 7 nucleotides agree with TRBD1. This CDR3 region has 14 residues. V shed 5 bases, J shed 4 bases, and the junction held 4 bases outside the gene matches. CDR1 and CDR2 (germline): LNHDA, SQIVND (reference sequence). The CDR3 DNA reads TGTGCCAGTAGTGTCGGGACAGTTAATGAAAAACTGTTTTTT. Translating it yields CASSVGTVNEKLFF.

The chain recombines TRBV6-2 or TRBV6-3 with TRBJ2-1, with TRBD2 matching over 9 bases. V trimming: 4 bases; J trimming: 12 bases; junction bases outside the gene matches: 16. Germline assignment: CDR1 MNHEY and CDR2 SVGEGT. CDR3 size: 16 residues. This chain's CDR3 is CASSSQTSGLSQAQFF. CDR3 bases: TGTGCCAGCAGTTCTCAGACTAGCGGCCTCTCCCAGGCGCAGTTCTTC.

This clone was observed a handful of times. This rearrangement joins TRBV19 to TRBJ1-2, with no clear D. Trimming took off 7 bases at V and 3 bases at J, with 18 bases between the two ends. The germline CDR1 and CDR2 sequences are LNHDA and SQIVND (reference sequence). CDR3 length: 15 amino acids. CDR3 coding DNA: TGTGCCAGTACCCTAGATGCCGGGGTTTACTATGGCTACACCTTC. Amino acid sequence: CASTLDAGVYYGYTF.

This rearrangement joins TRBV6-5 to TRBJ1-5; TRBD1 might be the D (6 bases). Trimming shortened V by 7 bases and J by 6 bases, and 13 bases separated the two germline ends. The CDR3 loop spans 13 amino acids. The germline gives CDR1 MNHEY, CDR2 SVGAGI. This chain's CDR3 is CASTERGGQPQHF. The CDR3 DNA reads TGTGCCAGCACCGAAAGGGGGGGTCAGCCCCAGCATTTT.

This clone was seen once. The CDR3 here is CSVEVAEEREKQFF. The CDR3 DNA reads TGCAGCGTTGAGGTGGCAGAGGAGAGAGAGAAGCAGTTCTTC. The chain employs TRBV29-1 and TRBJ2-1, with unresolved D. There are 14 residues in the CDR3. V was cut by 3 bases and J by 11 bases, with 20 bases left in between. Germline V gene sequence: CDR1 SQVTM, CDR2 ANQGSEA.